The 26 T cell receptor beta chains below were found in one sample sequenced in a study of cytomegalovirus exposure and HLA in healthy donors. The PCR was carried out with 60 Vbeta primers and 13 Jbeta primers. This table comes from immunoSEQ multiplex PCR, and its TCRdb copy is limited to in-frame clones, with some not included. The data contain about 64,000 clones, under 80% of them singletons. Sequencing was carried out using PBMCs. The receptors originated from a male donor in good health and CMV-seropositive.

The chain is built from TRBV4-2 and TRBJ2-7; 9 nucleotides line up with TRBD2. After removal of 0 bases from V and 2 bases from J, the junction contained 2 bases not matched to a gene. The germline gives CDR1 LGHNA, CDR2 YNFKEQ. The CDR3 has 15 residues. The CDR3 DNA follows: TGTGCCAGCAGCCAAGATATAGCGGGGGCCTACGAGCAGTACTTC. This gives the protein CASSQDIAGAYEQYF.

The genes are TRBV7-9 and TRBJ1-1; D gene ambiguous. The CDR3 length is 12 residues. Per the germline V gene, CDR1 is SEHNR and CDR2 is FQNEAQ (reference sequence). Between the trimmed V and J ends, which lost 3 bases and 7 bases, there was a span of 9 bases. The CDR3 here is CASSFAAGEAFF. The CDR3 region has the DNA TGTGCCAGCAGCTTTGCAGCAGGTGAAGCTTTCTTT.

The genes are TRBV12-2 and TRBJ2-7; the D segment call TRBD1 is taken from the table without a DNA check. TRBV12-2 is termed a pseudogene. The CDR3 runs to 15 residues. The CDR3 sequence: CASRFVRDRSYEQYF. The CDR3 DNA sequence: TGTGCAAGTCGCTTCGTCCGGGACAGATCCTACGAGCAGTACTTC.

CDR3 sequence reads: CASSFFAGSQETQYF. The CDR3 coding sequence is TGTGCCAGCAGCTTCTTCGCGGGGAGCCAAGAGACCCAGTACTTC. This chain connects TRBV5-6 to TRBJ2-5, with D tentatively TRBD2 (6 bases). V was trimmed by 2 bases and J by 1 base, leaving 12 bases between them. Germline CDR1 reads SGHDT; CDR2 reads YYEEEE. This CDR3 region has 15 residues. The full variable domain, its missing parts supplied by reference TRBV5-6 and TRBJ2-5, is DAGVTQSPTHLIKTRGQQVTLRCSPKSGHDTVSWYQQALGQGPQFIFQYYEEEERQRGNFPDRFSGHQFPNYSSELNVNALLLGDSALYLCASSFFAGSQETQYFGPGTRLLVL.

The CDR3 loop is CASEAGGQVDGYTF. The CDR3 bases are TGCGCCAGCGAGGCCGGGGGGCAGGTCGATGGCTACACCTTC. The chain combines TRBV5-1 with TRBJ1-2, with D perhaps matching TRBD1 (6 bases). V was trimmed by 7 bases and J by 6 bases, leaving 19 bases between them. The CDR3 has 14 amino acids. Germline-derived CDR1 and CDR2 are SGHRS and YFSETQ.

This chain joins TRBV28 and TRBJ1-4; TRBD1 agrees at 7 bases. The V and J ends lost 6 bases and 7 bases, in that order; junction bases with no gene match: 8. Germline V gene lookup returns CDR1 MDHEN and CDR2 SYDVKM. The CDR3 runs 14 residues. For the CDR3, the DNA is TGTGCCAGCAGCTACCGACAGGGTACTGAAAAACTGTTTTTT. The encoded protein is CASSYRQGTEKLFF.

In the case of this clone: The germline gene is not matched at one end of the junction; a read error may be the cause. This chain's CDR3 is CASGQGADHEQYF. DNA for the CDR3: TGCGCCAGCGGCCAAGGGGCTGATCACGAGCAGTACTTC. The chain links TRBV4-1 to TRBJ2-7, with D possibly TRBD1 on 5 matching bases. The germline CDR1 and CDR2 sequences are MGHRA and YSYEKL. The CDR3 runs 13 residues.

CDR3 DNA: TGTGCCAGCAGCTCCCGGGACAGTCCCAATGAGCAGTTCTTC. Translated: CASSSRDSPNEQFF. The V gene is TRBV7-8, the J gene TRBJ2-1; 7 positions agree with TRBD1. Germline CDR1 reads SGHVS; CDR2 reads FQNEAQ. This CDR3 contains 14 residues. The ends lost 4 bases at V and 6 bases at J; junction bases unmatched: 6. Based on the CDR3 plus reference TRBV7-8 and TRBJ2-1, the full variable domain is GAGVSQSPRYKVAKRGQDVALRCDPISGHVSLFWYQQALGQGPEFLTYFQNEAQLDKSGLPSDRFFAERPEGSVSTLKIQRTQQEDSAVYLCASSSRDSPNEQFFGPGTRLTVL.

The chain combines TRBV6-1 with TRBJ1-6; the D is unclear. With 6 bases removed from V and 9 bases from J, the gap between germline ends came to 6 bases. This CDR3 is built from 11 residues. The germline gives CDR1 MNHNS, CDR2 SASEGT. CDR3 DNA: TGTGCCAGCAGCCCGAGTTCACCCCTCCACTTT. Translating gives CASSPSSPLHF.

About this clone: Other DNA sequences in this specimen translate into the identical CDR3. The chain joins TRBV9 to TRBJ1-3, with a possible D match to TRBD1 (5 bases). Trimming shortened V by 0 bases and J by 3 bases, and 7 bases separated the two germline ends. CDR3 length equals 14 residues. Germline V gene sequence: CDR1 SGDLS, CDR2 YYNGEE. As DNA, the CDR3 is TGTGCCAGCAGCGTAGGACAGAGTGGAAACACCATATATTTT. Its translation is CASSVGQSGNTIYF. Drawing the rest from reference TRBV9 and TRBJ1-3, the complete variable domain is DSGVTQTPKHLITATGQRVTLRCSPRSGDLSVYWYQQSLDQGLQFLIQYYNGEERAKGNILERFSAQQFPDLHSELNLSSLELGDSALYFCASSVGQSGNTIYFGEGSWLTVV.

The chain's CDR3 is CASSRGQPSSPLHF. CDR3 bases: TGTGCCAGTAGTAGGGGACAGCCAAGTTCACCCCTCCACTTT. This rearrangement joins TRBV19 to TRBJ1-6; TRBD1 matches at 7 bases. V was pared by 4 bases and J by 9 bases, with 6 bases of the junction left unmatched. This CDR3 contains 14 residues. CDR1 and CDR2 from the germline V gene are LNHDA and SQIVND (reference sequence). The entire variable domain, with the rest obtained from reference TRBV19 and TRBJ1-6, is as follows: DGGITQSPKYLFRKEGQNVTLSCEQNLNHDAMYWYRQDPGQGLRLIYYSQIVNDFQKGDIAEGYSVSREKKESFPLTVTSAQKNPTAFYLCASSRGQPSSPLHFGNGTRLTVT.

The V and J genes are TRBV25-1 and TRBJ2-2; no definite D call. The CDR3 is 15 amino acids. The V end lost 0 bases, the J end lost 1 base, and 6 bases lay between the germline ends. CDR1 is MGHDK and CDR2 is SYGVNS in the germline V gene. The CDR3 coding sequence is TGTGCCAGCAGTGAATATAACGGGAACACCGGGGAGCTGTTTTTT. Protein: CASSEYNGNTGELFF.

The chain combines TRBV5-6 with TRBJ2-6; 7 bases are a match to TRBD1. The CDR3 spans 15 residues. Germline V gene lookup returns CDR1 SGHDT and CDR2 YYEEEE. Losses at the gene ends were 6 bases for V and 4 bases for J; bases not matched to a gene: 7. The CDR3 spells CASTSTGSGANVLTF. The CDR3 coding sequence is TGTGCCAGCACCTCGACAGGGTCCGGGGCCAACGTCCTGACTTTC.

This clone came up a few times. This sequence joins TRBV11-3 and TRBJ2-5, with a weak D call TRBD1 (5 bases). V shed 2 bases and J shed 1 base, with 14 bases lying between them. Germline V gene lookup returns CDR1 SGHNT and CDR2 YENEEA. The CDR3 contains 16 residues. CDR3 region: CASSLWQGPVQETQYF. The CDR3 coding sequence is TGTGCCAGCAGCTTATGGCAGGGCCCAGTCCAAGAGACCCAGTACTTC.

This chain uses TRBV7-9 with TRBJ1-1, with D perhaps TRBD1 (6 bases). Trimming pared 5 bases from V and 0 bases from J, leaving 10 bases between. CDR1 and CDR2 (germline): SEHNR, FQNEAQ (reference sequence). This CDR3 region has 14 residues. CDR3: CASSTGHVNTEAFF. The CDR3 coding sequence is TGTGCCAGCAGCACGGGACACGTGAACACTGAAGCTTTCTTT.

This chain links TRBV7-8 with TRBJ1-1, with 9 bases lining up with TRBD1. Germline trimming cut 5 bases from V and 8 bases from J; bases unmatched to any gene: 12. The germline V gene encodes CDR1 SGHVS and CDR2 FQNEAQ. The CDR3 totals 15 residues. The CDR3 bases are TGTGCCAGCAGCGGAACCGGGACAGGGTTGAGGGAAGCTTTCTTT. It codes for CASSGTGTGLREAFF.

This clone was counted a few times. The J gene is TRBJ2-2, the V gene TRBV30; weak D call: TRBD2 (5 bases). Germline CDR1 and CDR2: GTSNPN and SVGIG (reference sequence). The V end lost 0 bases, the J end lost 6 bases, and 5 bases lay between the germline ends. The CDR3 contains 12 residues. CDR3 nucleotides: TGTGCCTGGAGTGTCGGGGCCGGGGAGCTGTTTTTT. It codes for CAWSVGAGELFF.

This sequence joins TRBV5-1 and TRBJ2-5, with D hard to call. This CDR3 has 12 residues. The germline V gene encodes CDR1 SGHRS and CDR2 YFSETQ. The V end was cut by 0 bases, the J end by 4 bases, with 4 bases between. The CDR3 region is CASSLDGETQYF. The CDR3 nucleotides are TGCGCCAGCAGCTTGGACGGAGAGACCCAGTACTTC.

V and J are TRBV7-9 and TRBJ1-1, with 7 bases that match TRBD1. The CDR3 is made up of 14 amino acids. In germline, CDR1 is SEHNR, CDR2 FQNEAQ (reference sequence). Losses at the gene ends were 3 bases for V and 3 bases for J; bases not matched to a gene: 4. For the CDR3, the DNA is TGTGCCAGCAGCTTGTGGCAGGGGGACACTGAAGCTTTCTTT. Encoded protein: CASSLWQGDTEAFF.

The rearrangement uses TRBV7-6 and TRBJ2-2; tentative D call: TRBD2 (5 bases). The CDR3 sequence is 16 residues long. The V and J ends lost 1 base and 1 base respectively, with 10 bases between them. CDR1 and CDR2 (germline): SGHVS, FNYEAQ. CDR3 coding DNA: TGTGCCAGCAGCTTAGACCAGCGGTTGAACACCGGGGAGCTGTTTTTT. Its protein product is CASSLDQRLNTGELFF. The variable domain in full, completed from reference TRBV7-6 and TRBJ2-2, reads GAGVSQSPRYKVTKRGQDVALRCDPISGHVSLYWYRQALGQGPEFLTYFNYEAQQDKSGLPNDRFSAERPEGSISTLTIQRTEQRDSAMYRCASSLDQRLNTGELFFGEGSRLTVL.

The CDR3 sequence is CASSFSGLGEQYF. Here the CDR3 DNA reads TGTGCCAGCAGTTTCTCCGGACTTGGCGAGCAGTACTTC. The rearrangement links TRBV27 to TRBJ2-7, with TRBD2 as a possible D gene (5 bases). CDR1 is MNHEY and CDR2 is SMNVEV in the germline V gene (reference sequence). The CDR3 has 13 residues. V lost 3 bases and J 6 bases, leaving 12 bases between the germline ends.

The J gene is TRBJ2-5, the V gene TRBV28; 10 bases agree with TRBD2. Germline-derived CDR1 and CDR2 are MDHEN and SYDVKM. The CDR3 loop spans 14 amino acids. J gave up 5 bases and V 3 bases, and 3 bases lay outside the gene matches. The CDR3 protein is CASSFSGGPETQYF. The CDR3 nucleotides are TGTGCCAGCAGTTTTAGCGGGGGGCCGGAGACCCAGTACTTC.

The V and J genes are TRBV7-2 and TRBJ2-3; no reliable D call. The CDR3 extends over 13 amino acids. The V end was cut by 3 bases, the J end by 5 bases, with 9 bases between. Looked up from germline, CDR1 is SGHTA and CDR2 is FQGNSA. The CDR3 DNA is TGTGCCAGCAGCTTGGTAGCCAGAGATACGCAGTATTTT. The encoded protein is CASSLVARDTQYF. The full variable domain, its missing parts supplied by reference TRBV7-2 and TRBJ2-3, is GAGVSQSPSNKVTEKGKDVELRCDPISGHTALYWYRQSLGQGLEFLIYFQGNSAPDKSGLPSDRFSAERTGGSVSTLTIQRTQQEDSAVYLCASSLVARDTQYFGPGTRLTVL.

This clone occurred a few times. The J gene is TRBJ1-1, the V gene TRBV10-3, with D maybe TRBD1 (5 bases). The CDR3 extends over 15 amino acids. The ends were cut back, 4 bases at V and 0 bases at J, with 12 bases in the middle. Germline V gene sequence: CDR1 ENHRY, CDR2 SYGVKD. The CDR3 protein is CAISGNPTVNTEAFF. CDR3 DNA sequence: TGTGCCATCAGTGGGAACCCGACAGTGAACACTGAAGCTTTCTTT.

Written as DNA, the CDR3 is TGTGCCTGGGGGACGGGGCTAGCGGGGGGTGAGACGCAGTATTTT. Translated, it gives CAWGTGLAGGETQYF. The rearrangement uses TRBV30 and TRBJ2-3; 11 bases line up with TRBD2. Trimming cost V 5 bases and J 9 bases; bases outside gene matches: 13. Germline V gene data show CDR1 as GTSNPN and CDR2 as SVGIG (reference sequence). This CDR3 has 15 residues.

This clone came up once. The CDR3 is CTSSQELTSGGRQYF. The CDR3 region has the DNA TGCACCAGCAGCCAAGAGTTGACTAGCGGGGGAAGGCAGTACTTC. The chain employs TRBV1 and TRBJ2-7; TRBD2 was called by the table and not checked on the DNA. TRBV1 is termed a pseudogene. The CDR3 has 15 amino acids.